This TCR beta chain was recovered during a study of T-cell memory formation after mild COVID-19 (dated by TCRdb to the early 2020s). With regard to the full study: Most TCR sequence clusters were specific to one of the two donors. T-cell clones expanding and contracting after mild COVID-19 in two donors were tracked by longitudinal TCRalpha and TCRbeta repertoire sequencing. The cohort comprised two young, previously healthy adult volunteers, one female and one male.

V is reduced by 3 bases and J by 5 bases, leaving a spacing of 19 bases between them. As encoded in the germline V gene, CDR1 is SGHDN while CDR2 is FVKESK. Its CDR3 holds 16 amino acids, cysteine through phenylalanine. CDR3 DNA only is kept here, 48 bases in frame from base 1. Ficoll-Paque density gradient centrifugation was the method used to isolate PBMCs. Summary of the overall study and its limitations: Whether the second-wave clones peaking on day 37 were SARS-CoV-2 specific was not confirmed. The study covered only a couple of mild cases, and larger cohorts including severe cases with pre-infection samples were considered necessary. Some responding clones were detected in pre-infection memory, which suggested that pre-existing cross-reactive memory T cells had joined the SARS-CoV-2 response. Contracting CD4+ clones were found mainly in CM and EM memory subsets, while CD8+ clones were enriched in EMRA. From day 15 to 85, contracting clones showed balanced CD4/CD8 phenotypes, whereas a second wave of clones that expanded from day 15 to 37 leaned towards CD4+.

Sequenced on an Illumina NovaSeq 6000. TCRalpha and TCRbeta cDNA libraries were constructed by 5'RACE with constant-segment primers, with sample barcodes and unique molecular identifiers being introduced. Trizol reagent was used to extract RNA from every sample. Library amplification was performed in two PCR steps, and a second sample barcode and Illumina TruSeq adapters were introduced in the second step. Sequencing of the libraries was done on an Illumina NovaSeq, producing 2 x 150 bp paired-end reads. From the authors' description of their analysis: Reads were demultiplexed and collapsed into UMI-guided consensus sequences with migec v1.2.7. Using mixcr v2.1.11, UMI consensuses were aligned to TRA and TRB V and J templates and then assembled into clonotypes. A clonotype was counted as expanded or contracted only if both edgeR and NoisET called the change significant, with noise models trained on biological replicates. For edgeR calls, the thresholds were a false discovery rate-adjusted p below 0.01 and a log2 fold-change of 1. As an exploratory analysis of dynamics, max-normalized trajectories of the 1000 most abundant clonotypes were examined by PCA with hierarchical clustering. Separately sequenced CD4+ and CD8+ repertoires were used to assign the CD4 or CD8 phenotype of responding clones. TCRdb reprocessing: public reads trimmed at Q25 with fastp, clones called with MiXCR, in-frame beta chains kept. Here each entry gathers all rows of one CDR3 protein and keeps the most common genes and DNA. The V and J calls here are based on TCRdb, not the publication. The sample table holds 110,000 or so distinct CDR3 sequences, of which approximately 21% were seen once. In total, the top ten clones hold around 41% of the sample.

Remarks on this clonotype: Its antigen has not been determined. It has no much larger one-base neighbor in the sample; base qualities were not kept.

The material sequenced was PBMCs or a T cell subset sorted from them (not recorded which). The sequence is built from TRBV14 and TRBJ2-5; TRBD2 could be the D gene, as 6 bases match. The source of this sequence is a man between 18 and 35 years old who had mild COVID-19 (a few samples of this study predate the infection). The sample titles of this study are shuffled in the database, so cell type and time point are left out; the donor was told from shared clones. The encoded CDR3 is CASSHPMVGAGETQYF. The nucleotide sequence reads TGTGCCAGCAGCCACCCCATGGTCGGTGCGGGGGAGACCCAGTACTTC.